This entry concerns a single TCR beta chain. Its cognate antigen has yet to be identified. Within one base of it there is no much larger clone, and no base qualities were kept. Participants in the prospective study were aged about 18 to 90 years, lived in 20 to 30 United States geographic areas, and enrolled through a virtual design. In the prospective study, cohorts were assigned on the basis of participant-reported clinical history obtained from a screening survey and a study questionnaire. Recovered participants in ImmuneRACE Cohort 3 were defined as having two consecutive negative NP/OP PCR tests, clearance from a healthcare professional, or resolution of symptoms. Each participant in the prospective study had whole blood, serum and a nasopharyngeal or oropharyngeal swab collected by mobile phlebotomists. Over an approximately 2-month period, participants in the prospective study had the option of providing additional blood draws and questionnaires. Before DNA extraction, prospective study blood samples were shipped either frozen or at room temperature.

This sample was included in a study of blood T cell repertoires in COVID-19 (dated by TCRdb to the early 2020s). The study in broad terms: The collaborator samples originated in the United States, Italy and Spain and spanned the acute and convalescent phases of COVID-19. The prospective study material was composed of cDNA or gDNA derived from T cells, B-cell-depleted T cells, or PBMCs. Nearly every sample came with metadata listing a de-identified subject ID, COVID-19 status, age in years and sex. Samples were obtained from the ongoing ImmuneRACE study (first 160 participants) and from over a thousand subjects provided by 6 global collaborators. Where HLA class I and class II types were available, the types were taken from metadata supplied by the sample provider, not from assay-based typing. The repertoires were released in a freely available public database meant as a resource for research on the immune response to SARS-CoV-2. The dataset comprised deeply sampled blood TCRbeta repertoires from subjects exposed to, actively infected with, or recovered from COVID-19.

Paper-wide results and their limitations: The amount of clinical and demographic metadata varied by source and participant and was provided uncurated.

TCRbeta CDR3 regions were amplified from genomic DNA by means of the immunoSEQ Assay, a bias-controlled multiplex PCR. Concerning the study's data processing: Nucleated cell counts per sample were estimated from amplification of reference gene primers within the assay. To quantify the absolute abundance of each unique TCRbeta CDR3 rearrangement, sequence reads were collapsed and filtered. For each sample, productive Simpson clonality was calculated as the square root of Simpson's diversity index across productive rearrangements. Drawn from immuneACCESS, this table holds only the in-frame rearrangements with V and J called that TCRdb kept. Clones are partly lost; checked studies trace under half to an unresolved V gene and leave the rest unexplained. V and J calls plus clone size are reproduced from that table; the DNA served to infer D and trimming. Across this sample there are 130,000 to 150,000 clones, with roughly four fifths seen only once. The leading ten clones occupy 7% to 10% of the sample.

The clonotype comes from a man aged 45-65 years who had recovered from COVID-19. Sequencing input: PBMCs or T cells enriched from blood (not recorded which).

The base sequence is TGTGCCTGGAGCAGGCAGGCGAACACTGAAGCTTTCTTT. Its amino acids are CAWSRQANTEAFF. The chain links TRBV30 with TRBJ1-1; no D gene can be assigned with confidence. V gives up 3 bases and J gives up 1 base, and the segment between their germline ends measures 9 bases. The CDR3 goes from the cysteine to the phenylalanine over 13 residues. Just the 39-base CDR3 DNA is kept, in frame starting at base 1. CDR1 and CDR2 were assigned from the germline V gene (reference sequence) as GTSNPN and SVGIG.